This T cell receptor beta chain is from a study of identifying expanded T cells in peripheral blood. Sequencing was performed with immunoSEQ multiplex PCR; in TCRdb, only in-frame clones are kept and a portion is missing. The sample consists of 95,000 to 100,000 clones, roughly 85% of them appearing once. Healthy donors had no documented immune events, such as infections, while sampled. CDR1 is MDHEN and CDR2 is SYDVKM in the germline V gene. V dropped 2 bases and J dropped 9 bases, with 14 bases sitting between them. The CDR3 runs 15 residues. Study outcomes and limitations: Two-week clone count variance significantly increased as total template count grew.

Points on this clone: Its cognate antigen is unknown.

Sequencing was done on a sample of blood. This receptor was taken from a person between 18 and 70 years old in good health. This chain uses TRBV28 with TRBJ1-6, with D hard to call. DNA for the CDR3: TGTGCCAGCAGTTTAGGAGGGAGTGGTGGTTCACCCCTCCACTTT. It translates to CASSLGGSGGSPLHF.